This is a list of T cell receptor beta chains from one sample in a study of radiotherapy plus CTLA-4 blockade in lung cancer. Method: immunoSEQ multiplex PCR; TCRdb's copy keeps in-frame clones and lacks some. The table includes fewer than 70,000 clones, less than 80% detected once. This material consisted of peripheral blood, taken from a patient treated with radiotherapy plus ipilimumab. Receptors were obtained from a human donor with non-small cell lung cancer who had a complete response to radiotherapy plus ipilimumab. Each CDR3 is given with its conserved first and last residue. Each record gives: V gene, D gene, clone size, J gene, CDR3 protein, CDR3 DNA. D genes are given only for firm matches. Some rows have no size entry. The others give once, few or many, or a class for an expanded clone.

v_gene: TRBV9
d_gene: TRBD1
abundance: -
j_gene: TRBJ1-1
CDR3aa: CASSANRGGTEAFF
CDR3nt: TGTGCCAGCAGCGCTAACAGGGGCGGCACTGAAGCTTTCTTT

v_gene: TRBV21-1
d_gene: -
abundance: -
j_gene: TRBJ1-6
CDR3aa: CASSYLIATHTHNSPLHF
CDR3nt: TGTGCCAGCAGCTATCTTATAGCTACACATACTCATAATTCACCCCTCCACTTT

v_gene: TRBV7-9
d_gene: -
abundance: -
j_gene: TRBJ2-7
CDR3aa: CASSLEVSVRSYEQYF
CDR3nt: TGTGCCAGCAGCTTAGAAGTCTCAGTACGCTCCTACGAGCAGTACTTC

v_gene: TRBV5-4
d_gene: -
abundance: -
j_gene: TRBJ2-2
CDR3aa: CASSFRGDSLNTGELFF
CDR3nt: TGTGCCAGCAGCTTTAGGGGAGACAGCCTTAACACCGGGGAGCTGTTTTTT

v_gene: TRBV28
d_gene: TRBD2
abundance: -
j_gene: TRBJ2-3
CDR3aa: CASSSGTSGRAGTQYF
CDR3nt: TGTGCCAGCAGTTCCGGGACTAGCGGGAGGGCCGGTACGCAGTATTTT

v_gene: TRBV5-5
d_gene: -
abundance: -
j_gene: TRBJ1-2
CDR3aa: CASSLATGDNYGYTF
CDR3nt: TGTGCCAGCAGCTTGGCGACAGGAGACAACTATGGCTACACCTTC

v_gene: TRBV5-6
d_gene: -
abundance: -
j_gene: TRBJ1-1
CDR3aa: CASSLFPRGDFNTEAFF
CDR3nt: TGTGCCAGCAGCTTGTTCCCCAGGGGAGATTTTAACACCGAAGCTTTCTTT

v_gene: TRBV7-9
d_gene: -
abundance: -
j_gene: TRBJ2-1
CDR3aa: CASSLGGSYNEQFF
CDR3nt: TGTGCCAGCAGCTTAGGGGGCTCCTACAATGAGCAGTTCTTC

v_gene: TRBV7-2
d_gene: -
abundance: -
j_gene: TRBJ1-3
CDR3aa: CASSLARQGFPGNTIYF
CDR3nt: TGTGCCAGCAGCTTAGCGCGGCAGGGTTTCCCTGGAAACACCATATATTTT

v_gene: TRBV21-1
d_gene: -
abundance: -
j_gene: TRBJ1-1
CDR3aa: CASSKVLGPHTAFF
CDR3nt: TGTGCCAGCAGCAAAGTTTTAGGCCCGCACACCGCTTTCTTT

v_gene: TRBV25-1
d_gene: -
abundance: -
j_gene: TRBJ2-3
CDR3aa: CASLQGDTQYF
CDR3nt: TGTGCCAGCCTGCAGGGAGATACGCAGTATTTT

v_gene: TRBV19
d_gene: TRBD1
abundance: -
j_gene: TRBJ1-6
CDR3aa: CASSSLRDRRRNSPLHF
CDR3nt: TGTGCCAGTAGTTCTCTTAGGGACAGGAGAAGGAATTCACCCCTCCACTTT

v_gene: TRBV15
d_gene: -
abundance: -
j_gene: TRBJ2-5
CDR3aa: CATSREGETQYF
CDR3nt: TGTGCCACCAGCAGAGAAGGGGAGACCCAGTACTTC

v_gene: TRBV30
d_gene: -
abundance: -
j_gene: TRBJ2-1
CDR3aa: CAWSRFNYNEQFF
CDR3nt: TGTGCCTGGAGCCGATTCAACTACAATGAGCAGTTCTTC

v_gene: TRBV7-8
d_gene: -
abundance: -
j_gene: TRBJ2-7
CDR3aa: CASSLLRFYYEQYF
CDR3nt: TGTGCCAGCAGCTTACTGAGGTTCTACTACGAGCAGTACTTC

v_gene: TRBV11-3
d_gene: -
abundance: -
j_gene: TRBJ2-5
CDR3aa: CASSLMGRDQETQYF
CDR3nt: TGTGCCAGCAGCTTAATGGGGCGGGACCAAGAGACCCAGTACTTC

v_gene: TRBV7-7
d_gene: -
abundance: -
j_gene: TRBJ2-5
CDR3aa: CASSPGATQETQYF
CDR3nt: TGTGCTAGCAGCCCGGGGGCCACCCAAGAGACCCAGTACTTC

v_gene: TRBV10-3
d_gene: TRBD1
abundance: few
j_gene: TRBJ2-1
CDR3aa: CASRDRNNEQFF
CDR3nt: TGTGCCTCCCGGGACAGGAACAATGAGCAGTTCTTC

v_gene: TRBV29-1
d_gene: -
abundance: once
j_gene: TRBJ1-2
CDR3aa: CSVGGSVSRDTF
CDR3nt: TGCAGCGTTGGGGGGTCGGTCAGCAGGGACACCTTC

v_gene: TRBV6-5
d_gene: TRBD2
abundance: once
j_gene: TRBJ2-7
CDR3aa: CASANGAGGLYEQYF
CDR3nt: TGTGCCAGCGCGAATGGAGCGGGGGGCCTCTACGAGCAGTACTTC

v_gene: TRBV2
d_gene: -
abundance: -
j_gene: TRBJ1-6
CDR3aa: CASWGAGSSSPLHF
CDR3nt: TGTGCCAGCTGGGGGGCGGGTTCCAGTTCACCCCTCCACTTT

v_gene: TRBV30
d_gene: -
abundance: -
j_gene: TRBJ1-2
CDR3aa: CAWSATTLGTNYGYTF
CDR3nt: TGTGCCTGGAGCGCCACCACCCTGGGTACTAACTATGGCTACACCTTC

v_gene: TRBV25-1
d_gene: -
abundance: -
j_gene: TRBJ2-1
CDR3aa: CASSEGAPGVGINEQFF
CDR3nt: TGTGCCAGCAGTGAGGGGGCTCCGGGGGTTGGGATCAATGAGCAGTTCTTC

v_gene: TRBV18
d_gene: TRBD1
abundance: -
j_gene: TRBJ1-2
CDR3aa: CASLRTGLTRGYTF
CDR3nt: TGTGCCAGCTTAAGGACAGGACTAACTAGAGGCTACACCTTC

v_gene: TRBV27
d_gene: TRBD1
abundance: -
j_gene: TRBJ1-2
CDR3aa: CASSLAGTGTYGYTF
CDR3nt: TGTGCCAGCAGTTTAGCCGGGACAGGGACCTATGGCTACACCTTC

v_gene: TRBV2
d_gene: -
abundance: -
j_gene: TRBJ1-3
CDR3aa: CASSGSARGNTIYF
CDR3nt: TGTGCCAGCAGTGGGAGCGCCAGGGGAAACACCATATATTTT

v_gene: TRBV6-1
d_gene: -
abundance: -
j_gene: TRBJ2-1
CDR3aa: CASSGKDSPTRHNEQFF
CDR3nt: TGTGCCAGCAGTGGGAAGGACAGTCCAACCCGGCACAATGAGCAGTTCTTC

v_gene: TRBV19
d_gene: TRBD1
abundance: -
j_gene: TRBJ1-1
CDR3aa: CASSIEKGGQGSTEAFF
CDR3nt: TGTGCCAGTAGTATAGAAAAGGGGGGACAGGGGAGCACTGAAGCTTTCTTT

v_gene: TRBV2
d_gene: -
abundance: once
j_gene: TRBJ2-1
CDR3aa: CASGTPSSYNEQFF
CDR3nt: TGTGCCAGCGGTACCCCGAGCTCCTACAATGAGCAGTTCTTC

v_gene: TRBV7-2
d_gene: -
abundance: -
j_gene: TRBJ1-1
CDR3aa: CASSYTGTEAFF
CDR3nt: TGTGCCAGCAGCTACACAGGGACTGAAGCTTTCTTT

v_gene: TRBV11-2
d_gene: -
abundance: -
j_gene: TRBJ2-1
CDR3aa: CASSQLGGRTYNEQFF
CDR3nt: TGTGCCAGCAGCCAGTTGGGGGGGCGGACCTACAATGAGCAGTTCTTC

v_gene: TRBV15
d_gene: -
abundance: -
j_gene: TRBJ1-5
CDR3aa: CATSTGPNQPQHF
CDR3nt: TGTGCCACCAGCACAGGGCCGAATCAGCCCCAGCATTTT

v_gene: TRBV11-2
d_gene: -
abundance: -
j_gene: TRBJ1-4
CDR3aa: CASSLEGTSNEKLFF
CDR3nt: TGTGCCAGCAGCTTAGAGGGGACATCTAATGAAAAACTGTTTTTT

v_gene: TRBV10-3
d_gene: -
abundance: -
j_gene: TRBJ1-5
CDR3aa: CAISESGPSNQPQHF
CDR3nt: TGTGCCATCAGTGAGTCGGGGCCTAGCAATCAGCCCCAGCATTTT

v_gene: TRBV15
d_gene: TRBD1
abundance: -
j_gene: TRBJ1-2
CDR3aa: CATSRGTGGYGYTF
CDR3nt: TGTGCCACCAGCAGAGGGACAGGGGGATATGGCTACACCTTC

v_gene: TRBV7-2
d_gene: -
abundance: -
j_gene: TRBJ1-2
CDR3aa: CASSANQGGYGYTF
CDR3nt: TGTGCCAGCAGCGCCAATCAGGGTGGTTATGGCTACACCTTC

v_gene: TRBV5-1
d_gene: -
abundance: -
j_gene: TRBJ1-5
CDR3aa: CASSPEGINQPQHF
CDR3nt: TGCGCCAGCAGCCCGGAGGGGATAAATCAGCCCCAGCATTTT

v_gene: TRBV9
d_gene: -
abundance: -
j_gene: TRBJ2-6
CDR3aa: CASSVGTVASSSGANVLTF
CDR3nt: TGTGCCAGCAGCGTAGGGACAGTGGCGTCAAGCTCTGGGGCCAACGTCCTGACTTTC

v_gene: TRBV5-5
d_gene: TRBD2
abundance: once
j_gene: TRBJ2-1
CDR3aa: CASSFRLLADNEQFF
CDR3nt: TGTGCCAGCAGCTTTCGACTTCTAGCGGACAATGAGCAGTTCTTC

v_gene: TRBV29-1
d_gene: -
abundance: -
j_gene: TRBJ2-2
CDR3aa: CSASRTGELFF
CDR3nt: TGCAGCGCCTCTAGAACCGGGGAGCTGTTTTTT

v_gene: TRBV19
d_gene: TRBD1
abundance: -
j_gene: TRBJ2-5
CDR3aa: CASRTGVEETQYF
CDR3nt: TGTGCCAGTCGGACAGGGGTAGAAGAGACCCAGTACTTC

v_gene: TRBV11-3
d_gene: -
abundance: -
j_gene: TRBJ2-1
CDR3aa: CASSLQKLGQFF
CDR3nt: TGTGCCAGCAGCTTACAAAAATTAGGTCAGTTCTTC

v_gene: TRBV7-9
d_gene: TRBD2
abundance: few
j_gene: TRBJ2-5
CDR3aa: CASSLSLAAPAETQYF
CDR3nt: TGTGCCAGCAGCTTAAGTCTAGCGGCCCCTGCGGAGACCCAGTACTTC

v_gene: TRBV2
d_gene: -
abundance: -
j_gene: TRBJ2-1
CDR3aa: CASSDRRGTNEQFF
CDR3nt: TGTGCCAGCAGTGATCGTCGAGGGACGAATGAGCAGTTCTTC

v_gene: TRBV18
d_gene: TRBD1
abundance: once
j_gene: TRBJ1-2
CDR3aa: CASSPPGDSRVYTF
CDR3nt: TGTGCCAGCTCACCACCGGGGGACAGCCGAGTATACACCTTC

v_gene: TRBV5-1
d_gene: TRBD1
abundance: -
j_gene: TRBJ1-1
CDR3aa: CASSLGTGNTEAFF
CDR3nt: TGCGCCAGCAGCTTAGGGACAGGGAACACTGAAGCTTTCTTT

v_gene: TRBV7-9
d_gene: -
abundance: few
j_gene: TRBJ2-7
CDR3aa: CASSRPRGEQYF
CDR3nt: TGTGCCAGCAGCCGTCCCAGGGGCGAGCAGTACTTC

v_gene: TRBV5-1
d_gene: -
abundance: -
j_gene: TRBJ2-3
CDR3aa: CASSLSGTDTQYF
CDR3nt: TGCGCCAGCAGCTTATCGGGTACAGATACGCAGTATTTT

v_gene: TRBV6-5
d_gene: -
abundance: -
j_gene: TRBJ2-7
CDR3aa: CASSYSGRRSYEQYF
CDR3nt: TGTGCCAGCAGTTACTCGGGCAGGCGCTCCTACGAGCAGTACTTC

v_gene: TRBV18
d_gene: -
abundance: few
j_gene: TRBJ1-4
CDR3aa: CASSPLAGADEKLFF
CDR3nt: TGTGCCAGCTCACCATTAGCAGGGGCGGATGAAAAACTGTTTTTT

v_gene: TRBV14
d_gene: TRBD2
abundance: -
j_gene: TRBJ2-3
CDR3aa: CASSPGTSGSTDTQYF
CDR3nt: TGTGCCAGCAGCCCCGGGACTAGCGGAAGCACAGATACGCAGTATTTT

v_gene: TRBV5-8
d_gene: TRBD1
abundance: -
j_gene: TRBJ1-2
CDR3aa: CASSLGQGQLPLGGYTF
CDR3nt: TGTGCCAGCAGCTTGGGGCAGGGACAGCTTCCCCTCGGAGGCTACACCTTC

v_gene: TRBV28
d_gene: -
abundance: few
j_gene: TRBJ1-3
CDR3aa: CASSGNRVLAGNTIYF
CDR3nt: TGTGCCAGCAGTGGAAACAGGGTACTTGCCGGAAACACCATATATTTT

v_gene: TRBV5-8
d_gene: TRBD1
abundance: -
j_gene: TRBJ1-2
CDR3aa: CASTTKRGPDYGYTF
CDR3nt: TGTGCCAGCACCACGAAGAGGGGGCCGGACTATGGCTACACCTTC

v_gene: TRBV7-9
d_gene: -
abundance: few
j_gene: TRBJ2-2
CDR3aa: CASSRFGGNTGELFF
CDR3nt: TGTGCCAGCAGCCGCTTTGGGGGAAACACCGGGGAGCTGTTTTTT

v_gene: TRBV29-1
d_gene: -
abundance: -
j_gene: TRBJ1-2
CDR3aa: CSVEDPRDHRGGYTF
CDR3nt: TGCAGCGTTGAAGATCCAAGAGATCATAGGGGTGGCTACACCTTC

v_gene: TRBV7-6
d_gene: TRBD2
abundance: few
j_gene: TRBJ2-1
CDR3aa: CASSAAPGTSGYNEQFF
CDR3nt: TGTGCCAGCAGCGCAGCTCCCGGGACTAGCGGGTACAATGAGCAGTTCTTC

v_gene: TRBV7-6
d_gene: -
abundance: few
j_gene: TRBJ1-4
CDR3aa: CASSLGQDRKLFF
CDR3nt: TGTGCCAGCAGCTTAGGTCAGGACAGAAAACTGTTTTTT

v_gene: TRBV18
d_gene: TRBD1
abundance: -
j_gene: TRBJ2-1
CDR3aa: CASSPGTGVLNEQFF
CDR3nt: TGTGCCAGCTCACCCGGGACAGGGGTACTCAATGAGCAGTTCTTC

v_gene: TRBV7-8
d_gene: -
abundance: -
j_gene: TRBJ2-3
CDR3aa: CASSLGAGGADTQYF
CDR3nt: TGTGCCAGCAGCTTAGGGGCTGGAGGGGCAGATACGCAGTATTTT